This T cell receptor beta chain was identified in a study of blood T cell repertoires in COVID-19. At the level of the study: COVID-19 samples, acute and convalescent, were from the United States, Italy and Spain. T cells, B-cell-depleted T cells, or PBMCs provided the cDNA or gDNA that served as material.

The V gene's germline CDR1 is DFQATT and CDR2 SNEGSKA (reference sequence). V was clipped by 3 bases and J by 4 bases; unmatched bases: 3. CDR3 length: 14 amino acids. Methods used by the authors: Amplifying reference gene primers gave estimates of nucleated cell counts. Produced via immunoSEQ multiplex PCR; TCRdb's table is partial and in-frame only. That table supplies the V and J calls and clone size; D and trimming were determined from the DNA. The table has some 180,000 clones, 70% to 85% seen once; the top ten hold around 6.8%. This clonotype was sampled from a human donor in a cohort sampled during active COVID-19. The rearrangement links TRBV20-1 to TRBJ1-5, with 10 bases matching TRBD1. The material sequenced was peripheral blood. The CDR3 DNA is TGCAGTGCTAGTAGGGGACAGGGGAATCAGCCCCAGCATTTT. Its translation is CSASRGQGNQPQHF.